This TCR beta chain was sequenced for a study of blood T cell repertoires in COVID-19. There are 13 residues in the CDR3. V gave up 3 bases and J gave up 6 bases, with 11 bases separating them. Germline V gene lookup returns CDR1 SEHNR and CDR2 FQNEAQ (reference sequence). Clones were read by immunoSEQ multiplex PCR, and TCRdb kept only the in-frame ones, dropping some. Of about 140,000 clones detected, about 83% appear once; the ten largest clones hold roughly 17%. Sequencing was carried out using peripheral blood. The rearrangement joins TRBV7-9 to TRBJ1-1; possible D gene TRBD1, 5 bases. The clonotype was recovered from a middle-aged man with acute or convalescent COVID-19. The DNA for the CDR3 is TGTGCCAGCAGCTTTCAGGGAACGCCTGAAGCTTTCTTT. This translates into CASSFQGTPEAFF.